The 4 T cell receptor beta chains below come from one sample, sequenced in a study of sequential checkpoint blockade in melanoma. Treatment specified: randomized to nivolumab then ipilimumab (arm A) or the reverse (arm B). The data were produced by immunoSEQ multiplex PCR, yet TCRdb's version contains in-frame clones alone and is incomplete. Of some 10,000 clones listed, 60% to 75% are singletons. Sequenced here: CD8+ T cells sorted from blood (inferred from file names), sampled from a patient given nivolumab and ipilimumab in sequence. The receptors come from a human donor with melanoma.

The chain is built from TRBV5-4 and TRBJ1-4; the match to TRBD1 covers 9 bases. J lost 7 bases, V lost 3 bases, and 7 bases had no gene match. This CDR3 has 15 amino acids. Germline CDR1 is SGHNT and CDR2 is YYREEE (reference sequence). The CDR3 protein is CASSSDRGKAEKLFF. The CDR3 DNA is TGTGCCAGCAGCTCAGACAGGGGGAAGGCTGAAAAACTGTTTTTT.

This clone was detected once. This chain joins TRBV11-1 and TRBJ2-7; TRBD1 matches at 10 bases. In germline, CDR1 is SGHAT, CDR2 FQDESV (reference sequence). The CDR3 sequence is 14 residues long. The V gene end was trimmed by 4 bases and the J gene end by 3 bases; junction bases not matched to a gene: 3. CDR3 bases: TGTGCCAGCAGCTACGACAGGGGGCGCTACGAGCAGTACTTC. Its translation is CASSYDRGRYEQYF.

This clone turned up a few times. The rearrangement links TRBV19 to TRBJ1-5; TRBD1 might be the D (5 bases). The CDR3 contains 16 residues. Germline V lookup: CDR1 LNHDA, CDR2 SQIVND (reference sequence). Deletions cut 7 bases from V and 0 bases from J, with 16 bases between. The DNA for the CDR3 is TGTGCCAGTAATCGCGGGGGGATGCGTAGCAATCAGCCCCAGCATTTT. Its translation: CASNRGGMRSNQPQHF.

This clone was recorded a few times. The chain employs TRBV7-9 and TRBJ2-7; no definite D call. The V end was cut by 5 bases, the J end by 2 bases, with 19 bases between. The CDR3 loop spans 16 amino acids. Per the germline V gene, CDR1 is SEHNR and CDR2 is FQNEAQ (reference sequence). Here the CDR3 DNA reads TGTGCCAGCAGCGAGTACCTTGGTATTCTGACCTACGAGCAGTACTTC. Translated: CASSEYLGILTYEQYF. The full variable domain, completed using reference TRBV7-9 and TRBJ2-7, is DTGVSQNPRHKITKRGQNVTFRCDPISEHNRLYWYRQTLGQGPEFLTYFQNEAQLEKSRLLSDRFSAERPKGSFSTLEIQRTEQGDSAMYLCASSEYLGILTYEQYFGPGTRLTVT.